Given below is one T cell receptor beta chain in context. Its antigen is not identified. The CDR3 is cut off 3 residues early in the read; its end comes from the germline J gene. Prevalent HPV16 infections were excluded; only incident single HPV16 infections included. These data come from a study of T cells in women clearing cervical HPV infection. On the study more broadly: Controls' single incident HPV16 infection cleared within 12 months without precancer.

Some clones are missing from TCRdb's copy, which holds only in-frame ones; the method was immunoSEQ multiplex PCR. The sample table includes roughly 29,000 clones. Study-level points and caveats: CIN3+ cases had significantly higher TCR richness than controls; evenness did not differ.

Germline CDR1 reads LNHDA; CDR2 reads SQIVND (reference sequence). The CDR3 covers 12 residues. The sequenced sample was blood buffy coat. The chain is built from TRBV19 and TRBJ2-4; D might be TRBD1 (5 bases). This TCR was recovered from a woman between 18 and 75 years old with a cervical HPV16 infection that either progressed to CIN3+ or cleared (not recorded which). The CDR3 loop is CASSRQNYGQYF. The sequenced CDR3 bases are TGTGCCAGTAGTAGACAGAACTATGGT.